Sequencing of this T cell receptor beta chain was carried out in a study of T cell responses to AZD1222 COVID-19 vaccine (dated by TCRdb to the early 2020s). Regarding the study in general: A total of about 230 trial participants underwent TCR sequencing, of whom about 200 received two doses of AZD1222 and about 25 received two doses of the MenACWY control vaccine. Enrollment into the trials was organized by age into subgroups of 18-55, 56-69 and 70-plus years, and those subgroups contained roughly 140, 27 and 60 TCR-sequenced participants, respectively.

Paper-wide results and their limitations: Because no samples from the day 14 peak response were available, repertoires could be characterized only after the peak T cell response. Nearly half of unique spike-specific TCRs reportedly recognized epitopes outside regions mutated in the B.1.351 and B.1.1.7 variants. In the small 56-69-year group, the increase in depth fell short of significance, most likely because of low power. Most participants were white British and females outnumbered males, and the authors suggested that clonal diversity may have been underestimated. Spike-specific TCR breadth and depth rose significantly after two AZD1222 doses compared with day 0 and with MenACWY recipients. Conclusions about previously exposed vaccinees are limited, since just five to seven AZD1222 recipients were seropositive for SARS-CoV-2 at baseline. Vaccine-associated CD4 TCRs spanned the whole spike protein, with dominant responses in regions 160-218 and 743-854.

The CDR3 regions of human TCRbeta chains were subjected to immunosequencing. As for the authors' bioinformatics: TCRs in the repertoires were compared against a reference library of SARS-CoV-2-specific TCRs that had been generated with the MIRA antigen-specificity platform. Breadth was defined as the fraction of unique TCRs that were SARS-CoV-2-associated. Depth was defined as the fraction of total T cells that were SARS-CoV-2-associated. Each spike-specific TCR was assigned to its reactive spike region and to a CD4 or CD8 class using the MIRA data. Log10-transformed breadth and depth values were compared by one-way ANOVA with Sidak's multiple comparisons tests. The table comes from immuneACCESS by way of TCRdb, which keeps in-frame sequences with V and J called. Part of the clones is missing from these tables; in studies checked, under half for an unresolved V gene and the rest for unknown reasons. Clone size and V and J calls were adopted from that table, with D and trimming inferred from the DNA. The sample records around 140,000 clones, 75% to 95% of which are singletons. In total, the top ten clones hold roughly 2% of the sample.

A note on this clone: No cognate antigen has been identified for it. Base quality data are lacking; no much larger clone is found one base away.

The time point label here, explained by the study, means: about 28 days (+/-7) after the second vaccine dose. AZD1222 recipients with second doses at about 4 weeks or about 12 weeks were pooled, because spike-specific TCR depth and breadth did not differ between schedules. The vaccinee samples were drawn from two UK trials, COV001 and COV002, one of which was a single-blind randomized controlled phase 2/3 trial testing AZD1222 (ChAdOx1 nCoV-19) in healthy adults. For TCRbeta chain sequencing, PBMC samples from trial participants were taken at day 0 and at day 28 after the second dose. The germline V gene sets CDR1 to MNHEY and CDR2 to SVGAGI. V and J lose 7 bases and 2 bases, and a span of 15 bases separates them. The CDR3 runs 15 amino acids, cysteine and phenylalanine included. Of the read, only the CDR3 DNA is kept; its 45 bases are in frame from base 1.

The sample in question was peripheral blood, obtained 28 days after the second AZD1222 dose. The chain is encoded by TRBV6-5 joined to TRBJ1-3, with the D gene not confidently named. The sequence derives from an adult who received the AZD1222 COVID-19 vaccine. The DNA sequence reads TGTGCCAGCACTCCCGGAGGGTCAACTGGAAACACCATATATTTT. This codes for CASTPGGSTGNTIYF.